Listed below are T cell receptor beta chains from one sample, sequenced in a study of T cell responses to AZD1222 COVID-19 vaccine. The table came from immunoSEQ multiplex PCR; TCRdb's copy has only in-frame clones and leaves some out. The sample has around 150,000 clones, around 91% seen once. Sequenced material: peripheral blood, taken on day 0 of AZD1222 vaccination. The receptors here all came from an adult in good health. The CDR3 runs from the conserved cysteine through the conserved F or W. A D gene is named only where the DNA matches it firmly. Size is omitted from some rows. Given values are once, few, many or a class for expanded clones.

J: TRBJ2-2
size: NA
length: 12
D: NA
V: TRBV5-1
CDR3: CASSLIHRGAVF
DNA: TGCGCCAGCAGCTTGATCCACCGGGGAGCTGTTTTT

J: TRBJ2-3
size: NA
length: 15
D: NA
V: TRBV7-2
CDR3: CASSSHGRETDTQYF
DNA: TGTGCCAGCAGCTCGCATGGGAGAGAGACAGATACGCAGTATTTT

J: TRBJ2-3
size: NA
length: 17
D: TRBD2
V: TRBV30
CDR3: CAWSPGTSGSRTDTQYF
DNA: TGTGCCTGGAGTCCAGGGACTAGCGGGAGTCGAACAGATACGCAGTATTTT

J: TRBJ1-1
size: NA
length: 17
D: NA
V: TRBV13
CDR3: CASSLSLAEIMNTEAFF
DNA: TGTGCCAGCAGCTTAAGTCTGGCCGAAATCATGAACACTGAAGCTTTCTTT

J: TRBJ2-1
size: NA
length: 17
D: TRBD2
V: TRBV9
CDR3: CASSAPGTSGSNNEQFF
DNA: TGTGCCAGCAGCGCGCCCGGGACTAGCGGGAGTAACAATGAGCAGTTCTTC

J: TRBJ1-3
size: NA
length: 13
D: NA
V: TRBV24-1
CDR3: CATSDGTRNTIYF
DNA: TGTGCCACCAGTGATGGGACGAGAAACACCATATATTTT

J: TRBJ1-1
size: once
length: 17
D: TRBD1
V: TRBV7-6
CDR3: CASSMGRDRALNTEAFF
DNA: TGTGCCAGCAGCATGGGTCGGGACAGGGCCCTGAACACTGAAGCTTTCTTT

J: TRBJ1-1
size: NA
length: 13
D: NA
V: TRBV30
CDR3: CAWARGGPTEAFF
DNA: TGTGCCTGGGCACGGGGGGGGCCGACTGAAGCTTTCTTT

J: TRBJ2-7
size: once
length: 12
D: NA
V: TRBV28
CDR3: CAARGFSYEQYF
DNA: TGTGCCGCCCGGGGATTCTCCTACGAGCAGTACTTC

J: TRBJ1-2
size: NA
length: 15
D: TRBD1
V: TRBV6-2/TRBV6-3
CDR3: CASSGQGAANYGYTF
DNA: TGTGCCAGCAGTGGACAGGGGGCGGCTAACTATGGCTACACCTTC

J: TRBJ1-1
size: NA
length: 18
D: NA
V: TRBV4-1
CDR3: CASSQEVLNSHMNTEAFF
DNA: TGCGCCAGCAGCCAAGAGGTTTTGAACAGTCACATGAACACTGAAGCTTTCTTT

J: TRBJ2-7
size: NA
length: 14
D: NA
V: TRBV5-1
CDR3: CASSAPETTYEQYF
DNA: TGCGCCAGCAGCGCGCCAGAGACTACCTACGAGCAGTACTTC

J: TRBJ2-1
size: once
length: 17
D: TRBD2
V: TRBV7-2
CDR3: CASSLSYGSSGYNEQFF
DNA: TGTGCCAGCAGCTTATCGTATGGGTCTAGCGGGTACAATGAGCAGTTCTTC

J: TRBJ2-2
size: NA
length: 14
D: NA
V: TRBV28
CDR3: CASSLGLTGGELFF
DNA: TGTGCCAGCAGTTTAGGGCTGACCGGCGGGGAGCTGTTTTTT

J: TRBJ2-1
size: NA
length: 20
D: NA
V: TRBV21-1
CDR3: CASSKAAGTSGRGTYNEQFF
DNA: TGTGCCAGCAGCAAAGCTGCCGGGACTAGCGGGAGAGGGACCTACAATGAGCAGTTCTTC

J: TRBJ2-1
size: NA
length: 12
D: NA
V: TRBV24-1
CDR3: CATSQGAYEQFF
DNA: TGTGCCACCAGTCAAGGCGCGTATGAGCAGTTCTTC

J: TRBJ2-7
size: NA
length: 15
D: TRBD1
V: TRBV12-5
CDR3: CASGLGDGTGYEQYF
DNA: TGTGCTAGTGGTTTGGGCGACGGGACAGGCTACGAGCAGTACTTC

J: TRBJ2-7
size: NA
length: 18
D: TRBD2
V: TRBV7-6
CDR3: CASSPRTSGSFFPYEQYF
DNA: TGTGCCAGCAGCCCCCGGACTAGCGGGAGCTTTTTCCCCTACGAGCAGTACTTC

J: TRBJ1-6
size: once
length: 17
D: NA
V: TRBV28
CDR3: CASSPTRSRVFWSPLHF
DNA: TGTGCCAGCAGCCCCACCCGGAGCAGGGTTTTTTGGTCACCCCTCCACTTT

J: TRBJ2-7
size: NA
length: 15
D: TRBD2
V: TRBV6-2/TRBV6-3
CDR3: CASSSTSGRPREQYF
DNA: TGTGCCAGCAGCTCGACTAGCGGAAGACCTCGGGAGCAGTACTTC

J: TRBJ1-5
size: NA
length: 12
D: NA
V: TRBV19
CDR3: CASSIGMQPQHF
DNA: TGTGCCAGTAGTATAGGGATGCAGCCCCAGCATTTT

J: TRBJ2-3
size: NA
length: 16
D: NA
V: TRBV7-2
CDR3: CASSLFFAGRTDTQYF
DNA: TGTGCCAGCAGCTTGTTCTTTGCGGGAAGGACAGATACGCAGTATTTT

J: TRBJ2-1
size: NA
length: 13
D: NA
V: TRBV19
CDR3: CASSPTIYNEQFF
DNA: TGTGCCAGTAGTCCTACTATCTACAATGAGCAGTTCTTC

J: TRBJ1-2
size: NA
length: 15
D: NA
V: TRBV27
CDR3: CASSPKGPSYYGYTF
DNA: TGTGCCAGCAGCCCCAAGGGACCGTCGTACTATGGCTACACCTTC

J: TRBJ1-5
size: NA
length: 16
D: TRBD1
V: TRBV6-5
CDR3: CASSFGDRAFNQPQHF
DNA: TGTGCCAGCAGTTTCGGCGACAGGGCCTTCAATCAGCCCCAGCATTTT

J: TRBJ1-2
size: NA
length: 14
D: NA
V: TRBV28
CDR3: CASIRSGRVYGYTF
DNA: TGTGCCAGCATCCGCAGCGGGAGGGTCTATGGCTACACCTTC

J: TRBJ2-2
size: NA
length: 16
D: NA
V: TRBV7-2
CDR3: CASSPYRDITTGELFF
DNA: TGTGCCAGCAGCCCGTACCGGGACATAACCACCGGGGAGCTGTTTTTT

J: TRBJ2-1
size: few
length: 15
D: NA
V: TRBV19
CDR3: CASSIVAGPYNEQFF
DNA: TGTGCCAGTAGTATAGTGGCGGGCCCGTACAATGAGCAGTTCTTC

J: TRBJ1-5
size: NA
length: 15
D: NA
V: TRBV24-1
CDR3: CATSEGGRVNQPQHF
DNA: TGTGCCACCAGTGAGGGTGGCAGGGTCAATCAGCCCCAGCATTTT

J: TRBJ1-5
size: once
length: 15
D: NA
V: TRBV28
CDR3: CASSPRGPSNQPQHF
DNA: TGTGCCAGCAGCCCACGGGGGCCTAGCAATCAGCCCCAGCATTTT

J: TRBJ2-7
size: NA
length: 12
D: NA
V: TRBV30
CDR3: CAWARVGYEQYF
DNA: TGTGCCTGGGCCCGGGTGGGTTACGAGCAGTACTTC

J: TRBJ1-1
size: NA
length: 15
D: NA
V: TRBV4-3
CDR3: CASSQESYANTEAFF
DNA: TGCGCCAGCAGCCAAGAATCGTATGCGAACACTGAAGCTTTCTTT

J: TRBJ2-7
size: NA
length: 15
D: TRBD2
V: TRBV7-9
CDR3: CASSTPTSGRYEQYF
DNA: TGTGCCAGCAGCACCCCCACTAGCGGGAGATACGAGCAGTACTTC

J: TRBJ2-3
size: NA
length: 16
D: TRBD2
V: TRBV7-2
CDR3: CASSFTSGRRTDTQYF
DNA: TGTGCCAGCAGCTTCACTAGCGGGAGACGCACAGATACGCAGTATTTT

J: TRBJ2-7
size: NA
length: 11
D: NA
V: TRBV10-2
CDR3: CASSPSYEQYF
DNA: TGCGCCAGCAGTCCTTCCTACGAGCAGTACTTC

J: TRBJ1-2
size: NA
length: 15
D: NA
V: TRBV7-9
CDR3: CASSLNYRAGYGYTF
DNA: TGTGCCAGCAGCTTAAACTACAGGGCGGGCTATGGCTACACCTTC

J: TRBJ2-2
size: NA
length: 17
D: TRBD2
V: TRBV4-3
CDR3: CASSPSSRGGGTGELFF
DNA: TGCGCCAGCAGCCCCTCGAGCCGGGGGGGCGGTACCGGGGAGCTGTTTTTT

J: TRBJ1-5
size: NA
length: 14
D: NA
V: TRBV6-5
CDR3: CASRFGRGYQPQHF
DNA: TGTGCCAGCAGATTTGGACGGGGATATCAGCCCCAGCATTTT

J: TRBJ1-5
size: NA
length: 13
D: NA
V: TRBV7-9
CDR3: CASSLGGFQPQHF
DNA: TGTGCCAGCAGCTTAGGGGGGTTCCAGCCCCAGCATTTT

J: TRBJ2-1
size: NA
length: 17
D: TRBD2
V: TRBV4-3
CDR3: CASSPNTGLAGENQQFF
DNA: TGCGCCAGCAGCCCGAATACTGGACTAGCGGGAGAGAATCAGCAGTTCTTC

J: TRBJ2-3
size: NA
length: 16
D: TRBD1
V: TRBV27
CDR3: CASSSLTGAGADTQYF
DNA: TGTGCCAGCAGCTCTCTTACAGGGGCAGGGGCAGATACGCAGTATTTT

J: TRBJ2-2
size: NA
length: 14
D: TRBD1
V: TRBV6-5
CDR3: CASSTGDGTGELFF
DNA: TGTGCCAGCAGTACAGGGGACGGCACCGGGGAGCTGTTTTTT

J: TRBJ2-1
size: NA
length: 14
D: NA
V: TRBV5-1
CDR3: CASSLFDGNNEQFF
DNA: TGCGCCAGCAGCTTGTTCGACGGTAACAATGAGCAGTTCTTC

J: TRBJ2-5
size: NA
length: 14
D: TRBD1
V: TRBV2
CDR3: CASSVGQGGETQYF
DNA: TGTGCCAGCAGTGTAGGACAGGGCGGGGAGACCCAGTACTTC

J: TRBJ1-2
size: NA
length: 15
D: TRBD1
V: TRBV24-1
CDR3: CATSEAGTGSEGYTF
DNA: TGTGCCACCAGTGAAGCCGGGACAGGGTCGGAGGGCTACACCTTC

J: TRBJ2-7
size: NA
length: 13
D: TRBD1
V: TRBV2
CDR3: CASGPGQLYEQYF
DNA: TGTGCCAGCGGTCCGGGACAGCTTTACGAGCAGTACTTC

J: TRBJ1-5
size: few
length: 14
D: NA
V: TRBV28
CDR3: CASKQGGLNQPQHF
DNA: TGTGCCAGCAAACAGGGCGGCCTGAATCAGCCCCAGCATTTT

J: TRBJ1-5
size: NA
length: 13
D: NA
V: TRBV25-1
CDR3: CASSSGGNQPQHF
DNA: TGTGCCAGCAGTTCAGGGGGCAATCAGCCCCAGCATTTT

J: TRBJ2-7
size: NA
length: 14
D: NA
V: TRBV11-2
CDR3: CASSLNRETYEQYF
DNA: TGTGCCAGCAGCTTAAATCGGGAGACCTACGAGCAGTACTTC

J: TRBJ1-5
size: NA
length: 15
D: TRBD1
V: TRBV6-5
CDR3: CASSRIDRGNQPQHF
DNA: TGTGCCAGCAGCCGAATAGACAGGGGGAATCAGCCCCAGCATTTT